This T cell receptor (beta chain) was observed in a study of T-cell memory formation after mild COVID-19. Study-wide results and limits: Clones that shrank (day 15 to 85) were balanced CD4/CD8, whereas later expanders leaned CD4+.

Worth noting for this clonotype: Its antigen is as yet unknown.

MiXCR was run by TCRdb on the 5' RACE reads, yielding one entry per CDR3 protein. The sample has 550,000 to 700,000 distinct CDR3 sequences, 15% to 20% seen once. This sequence originates from an adult woman who had mild COVID-19 (a few samples of this study predate the infection). Cell type and time point are not known. The sequenced sample consisted of PBMCs or a T cell subset sorted from them (not recorded which).

The CDR3 protein is CSVDRAGDTEAFF. CDR3 bases: TGCAGCGTTGACCGCGCCGGGGACACTGAAGCTTTCTTT. The chain has TRBV29-1 and TRBJ1-1; no reliable D call. The CDR3 has 13 residues. Germline CDR1 reads SQVTM; CDR2 reads ANQGSEA. V was cut by 3 bases and J by 3 bases, with 11 bases left in between.